This entry concerns a single T cell receptor (beta chain). Its specificity is not known. Germline trimming cut 6 bases from V and 0 bases from J; bases unmatched to any gene: 2. The CDR3 covers 14 residues. In germline, CDR1 is MDHEN, CDR2 SYDVKM. This sample was included in a study of tumor-infiltrating lymphocytes in localized non-small cell lung cancer. Across the study: Tumor tissue and non-adjacent uninvolved lung came from each patient.

Study conclusions and caveats: Higher tumor T cell infiltration than in uninvolved lung was supported by TCRbeta sequencing.

Assay: immunoSEQ multiplex PCR; the TCRdb copy retains only in-frame clones and omits some. Found here are around 25,000 clones, nearly 70% of them singletons; the top ten hold roughly 14%. The V call is TRBV28, the J call TRBJ1-5; 7 bases agree with TRBD1. The sequenced sample consisted of lung tumor tissue. The receptor was derived from a human donor with non-small cell lung cancer. The CDR3 DNA sequence: TGTGCCAGCAGGCGGGACAGTAGCAATCAGCCCCAGCATTTT. Its protein product is CASRRDSSNQPQHF.